This entry is about one T cell receptor beta chain. This clone has at least ten counts. Its antigen is still unknown. The missing CDR3 end, 3 residues past where the read stops, is filled in from the germline J gene. This entry comes from a study of T cell clonality in common variable immunodeficiency (dated by TCRdb to the mid-2010s). Equivalent amounts of genomic DNA from CVID and control samples were used as sequencing input. For every sample, a 60 bp segment covering the rearranged TCRbeta CDR3 region was amplified and then sequenced. The immunoSEQ assay, a bias-corrected multiplex PCR with high-throughput sequencing, was employed for TCRbeta amplification. The published analysis was carried out like this. Every unique nucleotide sequence counted as a clone and was annotated with V, D and J genes, copy number and frequency. Sequences were labeled productive if in frame, and non-productive if out of frame or containing stop codons. As previously described, clonality was calculated on the basis of Shannon's entropy. Mean CDR3 Kyte-Doolittle hydropathy was derived from the predicted amino acid sequences of productive clones. Scaled V gene usage was hierarchically clustered using Manhattan distance and complete linkage with the R hclust function. To assess clone sharing by CDR3 amino acid sequence, 12 repertoires per group were resampled over 100 rounds. The repertoires were screened for some 70 published EBV-specific TCRbeta sequences and a few hundred published CMV-specific TCRbeta sequences. Analysis left out two CVID samples that produced under 10,000 sequences, so fewer than 50 CVID repertoires remained. This is the immuneACCESS table as TCRdb keeps it, with only in-frame sequences that have V and J called. A part of the clones is gone; compared with another copy, unresolved V genes explain less than half, and the rest is unexplained. V, J and clone size derive from that table, while D and trimming were established from the DNA sequence. Across this sample, about 60,000 clones were tabulated and none appeared just once. More than 1.5% of the sample goes to the ten largest clones.

V has 8 bases trimmed and J has 5 bases trimmed; junction bases matching no gene number 9. Reading from cysteine to phenylalanine, the CDR3 counts 14 amino acids. The DNA shown is the part of the CDR3 that was read: 33 bases, in frame from base 1. From the germline V gene (reference sequence), CDR1 is GTSNPN and CDR2 is SVGIG. Most CVID patients and most healthy controls were of Caucasian heritage. Heparinized peripheral whole blood samples of about 4.5 to 8.5 ml were collected from each donor. Genomic DNA from adults with common variable immune deficiency (CVID) and from healthy adult controls was used to sequence TCRbeta CDR3 repertoires. The control group comprised approximately 22 healthy adult volunteers, roughly 12 female and about ten male, aged about 23 to 75 years with a mean age of roughly 35. Diluted blood was subjected to density centrifugation over Hypaque 1077 or Ficoll-Paque for isolation of peripheral blood mononuclear cells. Genomic DNA was obtained from unsorted mononuclear cells using either Qiagen column purification or a centrifugation-based method.

Summary of the overall study and its limitations: TCRbeta clonality was higher in CVID subjects than in healthy controls (t-test p = 0.018), and the increase was most characteristic of about a third of subjects. Differences among patients in the CVID cohort limited the correlations between repertoire features and clinical complications. CVID subjects shared fewer TCRbeta clones with each other than healthy controls did (p < 0.0001). Although equal DNA input was used, an average of approximately 74,000 unique sequences per sample was obtained for controls, compared with 30,000 to 35,000 for CVID samples. Reportedly, TCRbeta sequences from CVID had fewer deletions and N-nucleotide insertions, and highly modified clones with 13 or more V deletions were absent from CVID. The authors noted that sequencing repertoires of T cell subpopulations would be needed to clarify what caused the increased clonality in CVID.

The chain joins TRBV30 to TRBJ2-7, with 13 junctional bases fitting TRBD2. The sample consisted of peripheral blood mononuclear cells. The origin of this receptor is a person aged 18 to 69 in good health. The CDR3 amino acid sequence is: CAGATSGRAHEQYF. The sequenced CDR3 bases are TGTGCCGGGGCAACTAGCGGGAGGGCCCACGAG.